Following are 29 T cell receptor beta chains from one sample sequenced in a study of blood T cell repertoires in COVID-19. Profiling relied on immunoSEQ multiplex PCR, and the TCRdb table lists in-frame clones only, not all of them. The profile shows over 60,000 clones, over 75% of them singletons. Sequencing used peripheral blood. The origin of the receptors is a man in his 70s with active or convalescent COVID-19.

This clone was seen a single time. CDR3 sequence: CASTGGTDYGYTF. CDR3 nucleotides: TGTGCCAGCACGGGGGGGACAGATTATGGCTACACCTTC. The chain employs TRBV21-1 and TRBJ1-2. TRBV21-1 is reported as a pseudogene. The CDR3 loop spans 13 amino acids.

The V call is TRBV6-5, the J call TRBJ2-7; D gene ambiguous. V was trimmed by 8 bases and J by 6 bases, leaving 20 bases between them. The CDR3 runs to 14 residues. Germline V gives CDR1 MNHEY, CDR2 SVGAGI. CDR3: CASLSHGRSGEQYF. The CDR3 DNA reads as TGTGCCAGCCTTTCCCACGGCAGGTCCGGCGAGCAGTACTTC.

Here the CDR3 DNA reads TGTGCCAGCAGTTTCCGGGGGGCAGATACGCAGTATTTT. It codes for CASSFRGADTQYF. The chain uses TRBV27 and TRBJ2-3; 7 bases map to TRBD2. V gave up 3 bases and J gave up 4 bases; unmatched junction bases: 1. The germline gives CDR1 MNHEY, CDR2 SMNVEV (reference sequence). The CDR3 runs 13 residues.

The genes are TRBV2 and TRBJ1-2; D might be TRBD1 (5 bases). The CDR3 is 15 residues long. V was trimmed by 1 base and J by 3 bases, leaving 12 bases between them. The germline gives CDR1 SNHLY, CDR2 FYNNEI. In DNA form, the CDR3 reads TGTGCCAGCAGTGAAGGTGGGGGGAGTCACTATGGCTACACCTTC. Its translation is CASSEGGGSHYGYTF.

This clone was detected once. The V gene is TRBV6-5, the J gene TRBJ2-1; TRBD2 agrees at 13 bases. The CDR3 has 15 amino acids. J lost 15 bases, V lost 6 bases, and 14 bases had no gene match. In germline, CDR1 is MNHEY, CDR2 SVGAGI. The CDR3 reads CASRRGLAGDTEGFF. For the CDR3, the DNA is TGTGCCAGCAGGAGAGGACTAGCGGGAGACACCGAGGGGTTCTTC.

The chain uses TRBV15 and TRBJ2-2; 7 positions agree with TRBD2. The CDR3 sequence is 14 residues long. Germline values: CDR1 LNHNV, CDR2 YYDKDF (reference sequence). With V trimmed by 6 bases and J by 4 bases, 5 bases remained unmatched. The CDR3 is CATRGGPSTGELFF. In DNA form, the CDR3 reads TGTGCCACCAGGGGAGGGCCAAGCACCGGGGAGCTGTTTTTT.

In DNA, the CDR3 is TGTGCCAGTAGTGCCCATGGGACAGGGTTCGGCTACACCTTC. It translates to CASSAHGTGFGYTF. This chain links TRBV19 with TRBJ1-2; 9 positions agree with TRBD1. This CDR3 region has 14 residues. V was clipped by 5 bases and J by 8 bases; unmatched bases: 9. CDR1 and CDR2 from the germline V gene are LNHDA and SQIVND (reference sequence).

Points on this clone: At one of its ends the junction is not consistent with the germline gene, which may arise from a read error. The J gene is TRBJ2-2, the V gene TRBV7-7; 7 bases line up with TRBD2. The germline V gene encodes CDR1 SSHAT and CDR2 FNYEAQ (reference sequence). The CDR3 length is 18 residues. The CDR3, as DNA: TGTGCTAGCAGCTTGGTCCCTTTAAGCGGGACGAACACCGGGGAGCTGTTTTTT. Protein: CASSLVPLSGTNTGELFF.

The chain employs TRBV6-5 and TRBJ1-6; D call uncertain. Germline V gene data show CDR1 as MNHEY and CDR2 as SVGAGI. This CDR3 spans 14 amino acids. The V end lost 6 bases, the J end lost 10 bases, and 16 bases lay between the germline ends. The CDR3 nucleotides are TGTGCCAGCAGAGTCGAGGGAGCGGGCTCACCCCTCCACTTT. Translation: CASRVEGAGSPLHF.

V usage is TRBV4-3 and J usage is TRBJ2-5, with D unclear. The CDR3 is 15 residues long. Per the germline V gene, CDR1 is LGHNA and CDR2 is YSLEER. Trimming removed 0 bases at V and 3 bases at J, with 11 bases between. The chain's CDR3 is CASSQDLYTEETQYF. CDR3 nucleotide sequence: TGCGCCAGCAGCCAAGATCTTTACACAGAAGAGACCCAGTACTTC.

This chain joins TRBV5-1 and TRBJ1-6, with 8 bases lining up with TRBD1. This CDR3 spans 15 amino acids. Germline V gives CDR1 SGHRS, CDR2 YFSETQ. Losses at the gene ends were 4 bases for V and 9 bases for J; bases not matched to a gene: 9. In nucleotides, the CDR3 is TGCGCCAGCAGCCCAGGACAGGGCATGAGTTCACCCCTCCACTTT. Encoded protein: CASSPGQGMSSPLHF.

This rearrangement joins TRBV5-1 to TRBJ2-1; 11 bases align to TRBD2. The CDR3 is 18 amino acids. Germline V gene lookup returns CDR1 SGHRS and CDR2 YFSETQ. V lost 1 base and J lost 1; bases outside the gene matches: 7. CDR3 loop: CASSLYSSGRSSYNEQFF. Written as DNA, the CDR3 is TGCGCCAGCAGCTTGTATTCTAGCGGGAGGAGTTCCTACAATGAGCAGTTCTTC.

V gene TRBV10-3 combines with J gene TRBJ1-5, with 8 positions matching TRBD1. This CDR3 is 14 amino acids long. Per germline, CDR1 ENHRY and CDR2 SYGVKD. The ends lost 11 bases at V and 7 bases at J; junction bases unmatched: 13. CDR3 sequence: CAASVVAGGQPQHF. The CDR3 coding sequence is TGTGCCGCATCAGTGGTGGCAGGGGGCCAGCCCCAGCATTTT.

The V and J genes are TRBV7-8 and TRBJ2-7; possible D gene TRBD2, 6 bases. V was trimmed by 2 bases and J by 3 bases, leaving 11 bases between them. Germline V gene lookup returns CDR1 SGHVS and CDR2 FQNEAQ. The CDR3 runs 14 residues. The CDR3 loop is CASSLRRLVYEQYF. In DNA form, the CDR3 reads TGTGCCAGCAGCTTAAGGCGACTAGTCTACGAGCAGTACTTC.

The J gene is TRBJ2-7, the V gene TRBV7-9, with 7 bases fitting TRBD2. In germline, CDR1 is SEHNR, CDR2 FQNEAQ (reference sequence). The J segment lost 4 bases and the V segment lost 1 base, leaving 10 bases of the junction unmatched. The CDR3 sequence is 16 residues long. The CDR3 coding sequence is TGTGCCAGCAGCTTAGTATCGGGCGGGAGTAGGTACGAGCAGTACTTC. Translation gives CASSLVSGGSRYEQYF.

The CDR3 protein is CATSIGPRTAGNTIYF. The DNA of the CDR3 is TGTGCCACCAGCATCGGGCCCCGGACAGCTGGAAACACCATATATTTT. The chain employs TRBV15 and TRBJ1-3, with D perhaps TRBD1 (6 bases). Germline CDR1 is LNHNV and CDR2 is YYDKDF (reference sequence). This CDR3 has 16 amino acids. Trimming left V 4 bases short and J 2 bases short, with 15 bases between.

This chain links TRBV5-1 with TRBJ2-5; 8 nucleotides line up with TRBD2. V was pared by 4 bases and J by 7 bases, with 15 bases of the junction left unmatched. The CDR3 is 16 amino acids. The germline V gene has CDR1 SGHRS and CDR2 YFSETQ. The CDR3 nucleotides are TGCGCCAGCAGCACGACAGCGGGAGCTTCGAGTGGGACCCAGTACTTC. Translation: CASSTTAGASSGTQYF.

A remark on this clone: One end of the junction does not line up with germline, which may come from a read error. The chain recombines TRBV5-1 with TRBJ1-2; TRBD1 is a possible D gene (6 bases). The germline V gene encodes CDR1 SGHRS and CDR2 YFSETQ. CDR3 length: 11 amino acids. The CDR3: CASSSRDIWSF. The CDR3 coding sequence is TGCGCCAGCAGCTCTCGGGACATATGGTCCTTC.

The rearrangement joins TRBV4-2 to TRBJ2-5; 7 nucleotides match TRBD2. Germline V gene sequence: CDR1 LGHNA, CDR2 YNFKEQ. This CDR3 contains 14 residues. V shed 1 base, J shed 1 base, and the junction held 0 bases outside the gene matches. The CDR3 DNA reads TGTGCCAGCAGCCAAGGGGGGGGCCAAGAGACCCAGTACTTC. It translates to CASSQGGGQETQYF.

CDR3 nucleotides: TGTGCCAGCAGTCCGGAGACAGGGGGATACAAGCAGTACTTC. Residues: CASSPETGGYKQYF. V gene TRBV6-2 or TRBV6-3 combines with J gene TRBJ2-7, with TRBD1 matching 9 bases. Germline V gene data show CDR1 as MNHEY and CDR2 as SVGEGT. The V gene end was trimmed by 5 bases and the J gene end by 8 bases; junction bases not matched to a gene: 10. This CDR3 has 14 amino acids.

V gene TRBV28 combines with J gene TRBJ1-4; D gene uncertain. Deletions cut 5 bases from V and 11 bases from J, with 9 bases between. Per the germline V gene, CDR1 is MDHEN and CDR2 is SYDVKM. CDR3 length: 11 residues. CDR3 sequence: CASSADKKLFF. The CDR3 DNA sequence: TGTGCCAGCAGTGCCGACAAGAAACTGTTTTTT.

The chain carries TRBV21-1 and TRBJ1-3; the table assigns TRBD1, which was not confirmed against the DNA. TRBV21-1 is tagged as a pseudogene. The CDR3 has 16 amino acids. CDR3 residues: CASSSRDRGDGNTIYF. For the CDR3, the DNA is TGTGCCAGCAGCTCCCGGGACAGGGGGGATGGAAACACCATATATTTT.

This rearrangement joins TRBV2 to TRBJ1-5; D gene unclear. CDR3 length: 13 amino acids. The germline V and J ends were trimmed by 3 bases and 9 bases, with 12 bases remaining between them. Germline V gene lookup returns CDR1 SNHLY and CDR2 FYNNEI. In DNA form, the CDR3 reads TGTGCCAGCAGTGAGGGCCCTGCAGGGCCCCAGCATTTT. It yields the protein CASSEGPAGPQHF.

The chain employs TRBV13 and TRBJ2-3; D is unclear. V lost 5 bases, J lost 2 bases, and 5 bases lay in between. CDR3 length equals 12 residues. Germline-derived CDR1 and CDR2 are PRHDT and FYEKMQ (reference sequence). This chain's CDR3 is CASSHTTDTQYF. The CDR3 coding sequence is TGTGCCAGCAGCCACACCACAGATACGCAGTATTTT.

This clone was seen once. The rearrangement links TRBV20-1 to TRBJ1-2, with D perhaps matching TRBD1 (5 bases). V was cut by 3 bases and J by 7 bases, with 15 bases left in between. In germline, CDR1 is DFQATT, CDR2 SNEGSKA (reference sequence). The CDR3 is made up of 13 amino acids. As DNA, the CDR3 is TGCAGTGCTAGTTCGCGGGGGGGGTTTGGCTACACCTTC. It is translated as CSASSRGGFGYTF.

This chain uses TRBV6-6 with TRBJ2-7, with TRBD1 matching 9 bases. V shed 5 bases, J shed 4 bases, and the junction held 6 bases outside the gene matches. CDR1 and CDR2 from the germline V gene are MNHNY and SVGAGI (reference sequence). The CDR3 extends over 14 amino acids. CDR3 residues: CASSQQGANYEQYF. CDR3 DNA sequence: TGTGCCAGCAGTCAACAGGGGGCGAATTACGAGCAGTACTTC.

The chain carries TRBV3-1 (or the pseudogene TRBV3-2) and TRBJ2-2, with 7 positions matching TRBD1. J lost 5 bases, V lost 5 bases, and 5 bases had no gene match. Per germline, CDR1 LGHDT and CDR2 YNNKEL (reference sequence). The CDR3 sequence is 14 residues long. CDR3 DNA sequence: TGTGCCAGCAGCGCCACAGGGGTTACCGGGGAGCTGTTTTTT. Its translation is CASSATGVTGELFF.

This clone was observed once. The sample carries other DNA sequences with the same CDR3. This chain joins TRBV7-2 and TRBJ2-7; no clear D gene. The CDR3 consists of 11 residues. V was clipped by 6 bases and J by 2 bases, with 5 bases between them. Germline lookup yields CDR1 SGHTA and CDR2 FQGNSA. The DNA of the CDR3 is TGTGCCAGCAGTTCTACCTACGAGCAGTACTTC. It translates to CASSSTYEQYF.

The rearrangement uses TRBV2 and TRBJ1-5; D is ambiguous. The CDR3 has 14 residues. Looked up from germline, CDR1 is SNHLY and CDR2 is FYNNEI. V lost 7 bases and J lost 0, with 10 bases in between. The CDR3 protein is CASKTGYSNQPQHF. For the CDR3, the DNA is TGTGCCAGCAAAACCGGTTATAGCAATCAGCCCCAGCATTTT.